This T cell receptor (beta chain) originates from a study of blood T cells in healthy people across ages. Overall study findings and caveats: Researchers deemed the diversity estimates from one million T cells underestimates. Older individuals had lower TCR beta diversity per million T cells (the decline was roughly linear).

For the second PCR, which ran for 7 to 11 cycles, a sample-barcoded 5' primer and a J-beta primer mix were used. One entry per CDR3 protein results from TCRdb running MiXCR on the 5' RACE reads. The data contain under 2 million distinct CDR3 sequences, 30% to 40% of them singletons. Every sample gave at least 5.5 micrograms of total RNA when it was extracted. With regard to this clonotype: No antigen is known for it.

Sequencing input: blood. This sequence was found in a woman between 25 and 40 years old in good health.

CDR3 protein: CSARSVLTAQETQYF. The CDR3 DNA is TGCAGTGCTAGATCCGTTCTGACAGCCCAAGAGACCCAGTACTTC. The rearrangement links TRBV20-1 to TRBJ2-5; D possibly corresponds to TRBD1 (5 bases). V was clipped by 2 bases and J by 1 base, with 14 bases between them. The CDR3 sequence is 15 residues long. Germline V gene data show CDR1 as DFQATT and CDR2 as SNEGSKA (reference sequence).